This TCR beta chain derives from a study of blood T cell repertoires in COVID-19 (dated by TCRdb to 2019 to 2021). Regarding the research as a whole: The collaborator samples originated in the United States, Italy and Spain and spanned the acute and convalescent phases of COVID-19. Deeply sampled blood TCRbeta repertoires from subjects exposed to, actively infected with, or recovered from COVID-19 were included in the dataset. Samples were obtained from the ongoing ImmuneRACE study (first 160 participants) and from 1,254 subjects provided by 6 global collaborators. Where available, HLA class I and class II types were taken from metadata supplied by the sample provider and were not determined by assay-based typing. The prospective study material was composed of cDNA or gDNA derived from T cells, B-cell-depleted T cells, or PBMCs. A freely available public database, intended as a resource for researchers studying the immune response to SARS-CoV-2, is where the repertoires were released. The sample metadata nearly always contained a de-identified subject ID, COVID-19 status, age in years and sex.

What the authors observed across the whole study: The quantity of clinical and demographic metadata differed by source and by participant and was supplied without curation.

The collaborating institutions used their own protocols to collect whole blood in K2EDTA tubes. For TCRbeta analysis, collaborators shipped samples in one of three forms: frozen whole blood, isolated PBMCs, or DNA extracted from either of those sample types. V was cut back by 4 bases and J by 1 base, leaving a gap of 15 bases between them. Counted from cysteine to phenylalanine, this CDR3 has 16 amino acids. Here the CDR3 DNA is all that survives: 48 bases in frame from base 1. Based on the germline V gene, the CDR1 and CDR2 sequences are SGHDT and YYEEEE. TCRbeta CDR3 regions were amplified from genomic DNA by means of the immunoSEQ Assay, a bias-controlled multiplex PCR. The published analysis was carried out like this. Nucleated cell counts per sample were estimated from amplification of reference gene primers within the assay. To quantify the absolute abundance of each unique TCRbeta CDR3 rearrangement, sequence reads were collapsed and filtered. For each sample, productive Simpson clonality was calculated as the square root of Simpson's diversity index across productive rearrangements. TCRdb carries this immuneACCESS record with in-frame sequences only. Its versions omit some clonotypes, under half of them owing to an unresolved V gene in the studies checked, with the rest unexplained. V and J calls and clone size are as listed in that table; D and trimming were resolved from the DNA. The sample has about 160,000 clones on record, 80% to 90% of them singletons. 11% of the sample comes from the top ten.

Notes on this clone: The clone's antigen remains unknown. No quality values exist for individual bases; no much larger clone is one base distant.

The sample was peripheral blood. The receptor was derived from a human donor in a cohort sampled during active COVID-19. The chain is encoded by TRBV5-6 joined to TRBJ1-5, with TRBD1 perhaps the D gene, on 6 matching bases. The CDR3 region: CASSLRTRGSNQPQHF. The nucleotide sequence is given as TGTGCCAGCAGCCTCAGAACCAGGGGAAGCAATCAGCCCCAGCATTTT. Beyond the CDR3, the reference TRBV5-6 and TRBJ1-5 genes provide the residues; the full variable domain reads: DAGVTQSPTHLIKTRGQQVTLRCSPKSGHDTVSWYQQALGQGPQFIFQYYEEEERQRGNFPDRFSGHQFPNYSSELNVNALLLGDSALYLCASSLRTRGSNQPQHFGDGTRLSIL.